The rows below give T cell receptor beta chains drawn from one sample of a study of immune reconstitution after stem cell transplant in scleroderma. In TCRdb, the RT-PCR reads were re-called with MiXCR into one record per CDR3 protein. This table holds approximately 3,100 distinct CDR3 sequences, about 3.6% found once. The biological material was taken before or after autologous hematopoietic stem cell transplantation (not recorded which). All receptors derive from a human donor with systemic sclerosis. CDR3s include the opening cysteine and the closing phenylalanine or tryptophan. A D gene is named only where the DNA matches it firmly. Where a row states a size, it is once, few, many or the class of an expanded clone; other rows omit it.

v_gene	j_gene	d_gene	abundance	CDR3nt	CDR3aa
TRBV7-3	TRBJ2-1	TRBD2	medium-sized	TGTGCCAGCAGCCTAAACCCTGGGACTAGCCCCGGCAATGAGCAGTTCTTC	CASSLNPGTSPGNEQFF
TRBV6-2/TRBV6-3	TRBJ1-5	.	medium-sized	TGTGCCAGCAGTGAAGTGGGACAGCCCCAGCATTTT	CASSEVGQPQHF
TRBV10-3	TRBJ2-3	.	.	TGTGCCATCAGTGAGCCGGAGCGGGGCACAGATACGCAGTATTTT	CAISEPERGTDTQYF
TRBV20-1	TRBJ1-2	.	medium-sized	TGCAGTGTTACCCGGAGTGCCTATGGCTACACCTTC	CSVTRSAYGYTF
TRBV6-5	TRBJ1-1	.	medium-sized	TGTGCCAGCAGTTACTCAGGGTTCACTGAAGCTTTCTTT	CASSYSGFTEAFF
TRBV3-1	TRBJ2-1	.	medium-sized	TGTGCCACCGAGTCCCCCTACAATGAGCAGTTCTTC	CATESPYNEQFF
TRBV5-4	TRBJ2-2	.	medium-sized	TGTGCCAGCAGCCCTCCCGGGACCCCTGGCCAGGGGGAGCTGTTTTTT	CASSPPGTPGQGELFF
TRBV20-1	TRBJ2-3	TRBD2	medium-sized	TGCAGCGCATTAGCGGGGGTAAGGGGTACGCAGTATTTT	CSALAGVRGTQYF
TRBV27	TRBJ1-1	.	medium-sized	TGTGCCAGCAGTTTGCGTCCTAACACTGAAGCTTTCTTT	CASSLRPNTEAFF
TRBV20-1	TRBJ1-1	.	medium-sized	TGCAGTGCTAGCGGCGTCCCAACGGGCACTGAAGCTTTCTTT	CSASGVPTGTEAFF
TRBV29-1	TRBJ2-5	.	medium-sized	TGCAGCGCAGAAACAGGGTTGGAGACCCAGTACTTC	CSAETGLETQYF
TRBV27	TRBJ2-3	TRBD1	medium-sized	TGTGCCAGCGCTCAGGGGGCCAGTCACGCGCAGTATTTT	CASAQGASHAQYF
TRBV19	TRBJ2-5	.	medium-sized	TGTGCCAGTAGTATAGGCGTGCGTCAAGAGACCCAGTACTTC	CASSIGVRQETQYF
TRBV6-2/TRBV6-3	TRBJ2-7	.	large	TGTGCCAGCAGTTACTCTCGATACGAGCAGTACTTC	CASSYSRYEQYF
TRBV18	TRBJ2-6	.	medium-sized	TGTGCCAGCTCACCAGTTAGTAGCTCTGGGGCCAACGTCCTGACTTTC	CASSPVSSSGANVLTF
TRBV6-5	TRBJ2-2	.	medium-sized	TGTGCCAGCAGCCAACAGGGTTCCGGGGAGCTGTTTTTT	CASSQQGSGELFF
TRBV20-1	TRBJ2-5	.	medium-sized	TGCAGTGCTAGTTCCCCGAGAGGGCGTCAAGAGACCCAGTACTTC	CSASSPRGRQETQYF
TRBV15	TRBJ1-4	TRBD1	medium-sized	TGTGCCACCAGCAGCTCAGGTGGGACAGAGAAAAAACTGTTTTTT	CATSSSGGTEKKLFF
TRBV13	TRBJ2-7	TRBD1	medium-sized	TGTGCCAGCAGCCCCGGGACAGAGAGCTACGAGCAGTACTTC	CASSPGTESYEQYF
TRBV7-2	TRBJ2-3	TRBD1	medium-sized	TGTGCCAGCTCCACTTGGACAGGGAGGACAGATACGCAGTATTTT	CASSTWTGRTDTQYF
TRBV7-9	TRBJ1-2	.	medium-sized	TGTGCCCTCTCAAGGAGGGGGGACTATGGCTACACCTTC	CALSRRGDYGYTF
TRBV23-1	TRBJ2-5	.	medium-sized	TGCGCCAGCACCCCGGGGAAGGGGCGGTACTTC	CASTPGKGRYF
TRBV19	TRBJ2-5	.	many	TGTGCCAGTAGTATGGACTTCCAAGAGACCCAGTACTTC	CASSMDFQETQYF
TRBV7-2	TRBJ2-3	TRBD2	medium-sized	TGTGCCAGCAGTTTGACTAGCGGCACAGATACGCAGTATTTT	CASSLTSGTDTQYF
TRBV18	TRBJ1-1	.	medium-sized	TGTGCCAGCTCACCATCATCCCTCCTGGCTGACACTGAAGCTTTCTTT	CASSPSSLLADTEAFF
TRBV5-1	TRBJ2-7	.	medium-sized	TGCGCCAGCAGCTTGGATCCTAGCGTCTCCTACGAGCAGTACTTC	CASSLDPSVSYEQYF
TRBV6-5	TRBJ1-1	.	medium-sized	TGTGCCAGCAGTTCCCCCCACCGAGGGACTGAAGCTTTCTTT	CASSSPHRGTEAFF
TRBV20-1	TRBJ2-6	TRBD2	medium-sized	TGCAGTGCGGCCCACAGCGGGAGTATCTCTGGGGCCAACGTCCTGACTTTC	CSAAHSGSISGANVLTF
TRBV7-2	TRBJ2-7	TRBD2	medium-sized	TGTGCCAGCAGCTTTAAGACTAGCGCCGGCGAGCAGTACTTC	CASSFKTSAGEQYF
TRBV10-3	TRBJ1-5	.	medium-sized	TGTGCCATCAGTGGCGGGGGAAATCAGCCCCAGCATTTT	CAISGGGNQPQHF
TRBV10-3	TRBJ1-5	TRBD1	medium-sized	TGTGCCAGCTCGACAGGGGATAGCAATCAGCCCCAGCATTTT	CASSTGDSNQPQHF
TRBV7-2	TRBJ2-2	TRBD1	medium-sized	TGTGCCAGCAGCTTAGATCCCCAGGGGGCCGGGGAGCTGTTTTTT	CASSLDPQGAGELFF
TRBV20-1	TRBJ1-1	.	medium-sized	TGCAGTGCTAGGCCGGTGGGGCTTGACACTGAAGCTTTCTTT	CSARPVGLDTEAFF
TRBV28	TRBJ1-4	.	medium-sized	TGTGCCAGCCAAGACAGGTTCTTATGGATTGGCGAAAAACTGTTTTTT	CASQDRFLWIGEKLFF
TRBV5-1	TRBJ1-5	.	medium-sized	TGCGCCAGCAGTCCTCAGGGGCCCAATCAGCCCCAGCATTTT	CASSPQGPNQPQHF
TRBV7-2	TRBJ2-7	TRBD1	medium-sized	TGTGCCAGCAGCCGGACAGGGTCTGTAATTACCTACGAGCAGTACTTC	CASSRTGSVITYEQYF